One and the same sample provided the 3 T cell receptor beta chains below, sequenced in a study of blood T cell repertoires in COVID-19. TCRdb's copy holds only in-frame clones and misses some; the assay was immunoSEQ multiplex PCR. The repertoire holds roughly 340,000 clones, with around 87% as singletons. What was sequenced was PBMCs or T cells enriched from blood (not recorded which). These receptors were obtained from a man in his forties in a cohort exposed to, infected with or recovered from COVID-19 (not recorded which).

The chain carries TRBV5-1 and TRBJ2-2; TRBD1 aligns across 9 bases. The germline V gene has CDR1 SGHRS and CDR2 YFSETQ. The CDR3 extends over 15 amino acids. V gave up 4 bases and J gave up 4 bases; unmatched junction bases: 5. Here the CDR3 reads CASSRGDRATGELFF. The CDR3 DNA follows: TGCGCCAGCAGCCGAGGGGACAGGGCCACCGGGGAGCTGTTTTTT.

The chain is built from TRBV9 and TRBJ2-1, with 13 bases aligning to TRBD2. Per the germline V gene, CDR1 is SGDLS and CDR2 is YYNGEE. V dropped 0 bases and J dropped 6; count of bases not matched to a gene: 0. This CDR3 contains 15 residues. The CDR3 loop reads CASSVGTSGSNEQFF. The CDR3 DNA is TGTGCCAGCAGCGTAGGGACTAGCGGGAGCAATGAGCAGTTCTTC.

V usage is TRBV4-1 and J usage is TRBJ1-2; D may be TRBD1 (6 bases). V lost 2 bases and J 8 bases, leaving 21 bases between the germline ends. Germline V gene sequence: CDR1 MGHRA, CDR2 YSYEKL. This CDR3 contains 16 residues. In nucleotides, the CDR3 is TGCGCCAGCAGCCAATCCGACCGGGGACACAGTGGGGGCTACACCTTC. Its protein product is CASSQSDRGHSGGYTF.